What follows are 14 T cell receptor beta chains derived from one specimen sequenced in a study of T cells in Graves' hyperthyroidism and ophthalmopathy. Researchers took RNA transcripts and amplified the TCR beta CDR3 regions from them. Initially, a first-round RT-PCR of the TCR CDR3 employed the HTBI primer set. MiXCR, run by TCRdb on the multiplex PCR reads, gives a single entry per CDR3 protein. The sample consists of about 380,000 distinct CDR3 sequences, under 20% of them appearing once. Sequenced sample: blood. The receptors here all came from a man aged 18-30 years with Graves' ophthalmopathy.

This clonotype was detected many times. This sequence joins TRBV6-6 and TRBJ1-4, with TRBD1 as a possible D gene (5 bases). Trimming removed 2 bases from V and 0 bases from J, with 22 bases in between. Germline values: CDR1 MNHNY, CDR2 SVGAGI (reference sequence). The CDR3 runs 20 residues. The CDR3 coding sequence is TGTGCCAGCAGTTACGTTTTAGGAGGGGCCGCCTCCCCAACTAATGAAAAACTGTTTTTT. It encodes CASSYVLGGAASPTNEKLFF.

This clonotype has at least ten counts. The chain recombines TRBV2 with TRBJ1-3, with D possibly matching TRBD1 (5 bases). Trimming pared 4 bases from V and 1 base from J, leaving 14 bases between. The CDR3 has 16 residues. Per germline, CDR1 SNHLY and CDR2 FYNNEI. CDR3: CASSGGWGVSGNTIYF. The DNA of the CDR3 is TGTGCCAGCAGTGGGGGCTGGGGGGTATCTGGAAACACCATATATTTT.

The chain couples TRBV18 to TRBJ2-7, with D possibly matching TRBD2 (5 bases). The CDR3 spans 12 residues. CDR1 is KGHSH and CDR2 is LQKENI in the germline V gene. V dropped 3 bases and J dropped 6 bases, with 9 bases sitting between them. The CDR3 region has the DNA TGTGCCAGCTCACCTCAGGCGGGCGAGCAGTACTTC. It translates to CASSPQAGEQYF.

V gene TRBV5-1 combines with J gene TRBJ2-7; D not certain. CDR1 and CDR2 from the germline V gene are SGHRS and YFSETQ. The CDR3 runs to 14 residues. V was clipped by 3 bases and J by 2 bases, with 12 bases between them. CDR3 in DNA: TGCGCCAGCAGCTCCACAGTGATCCCCTACGAGCAGTACTTC. Encoded protein: CASSSTVIPYEQYF. Full variable domain (outside the CDR3, taken from reference TRBV5-1 and TRBJ2-7): KAGVTQTPRYLIKTRGQQVTLSCSPISGHRSVSWYQQTPGQGLQFLFEYFSETQRNKGNFPGRFSGRQFSNSRSEMNVSTLELGDSALYLCASSSTVIPYEQYFGPGTRLTVT.

The gene calls are TRBV9 and TRBJ2-2, with D maybe TRBD2 (6 bases). V was pared by 0 bases and J by 4 bases, with 7 bases between. Germline V gene lookup returns CDR1 SGDLS and CDR2 YYNGEE. The CDR3 totals 14 residues. This CDR3 reads CASSVGGVTGELFF. CDR3 DNA sequence: TGTGCCAGCAGCGTAGGGGGGGTCACCGGGGAGCTGTTTTTT.

The chain combines TRBV6-6 with TRBJ1-1, with 9 bases fitting TRBD1. The CDR3 covers 14 residues. Unmatched junction bases numbered 8, after V lost 2 bases and J lost 10 bases. Germline CDR1 is MNHNY and CDR2 is SVGAGI (reference sequence). The CDR3 region is CASSYLDRGGGAFF. For the CDR3, the DNA is TGTGCCAGCAGTTACCTCGACAGGGGGGGAGGAGCTTTCTTT.

The chain combines TRBV7-3 with TRBJ2-7; 16 bases line up with TRBD2. CDR1 and CDR2 from the germline V gene are SGHTA and FQGTGA. The V segment lost 5 bases and the J segment 3 bases; nucleotides outside the gene matches: 10. The CDR3 contains 18 residues. The CDR3 region has the DNA TGTGCCAGCAGCGAAACCGGGACTAGCGGGGGGGCCAACTACGAGCAGTACTTC. Residues: CASSETGTSGGANYEQYF.

There are many counts of this clonotype. One junction end does not reproduce the germline sequence, and a read error may be involved. The chain combines TRBV7-7 with TRBJ2-1, with D perhaps matching TRBD2 (6 bases). The CDR3 runs 13 residues. CDR1 SSHAT and CDR2 FNYEAQ come from the germline V gene (reference sequence). The CDR3 loop reads CASSLAWGDEQFF. In DNA form, the CDR3 reads TGTGCTAGCAGCTTAGCATGGGGGGATGAGCAGTTCTTC.

In this sample, this clonotype turned up a few times. V gene TRBV5-6 combines with J gene TRBJ1-1, with TRBD1 matching 9 bases. The J segment lost 1 base and the V segment lost 5 bases, leaving 3 bases of the junction unmatched. CDR1 and CDR2 (germline): SGHDT, YYEEEE. This CDR3 comprises 14 residues. The CDR3 DNA sequence: TGTGCCAGCAGTTGGACAGGGGCGAACACTGAAGCTTTCTTT. As protein: CASSWTGANTEAFF.

This clonotype was observed at least ten times. This sequence joins TRBV19 and TRBJ1-1, with 8 bases identical to TRBD1. The CDR3 extends over 16 amino acids. The V gene's germline CDR1 is LNHDA and CDR2 SQIVND (reference sequence). J lost 0 bases, V lost 2 bases, and 5 bases had no gene match. CDR3: CASSIFDRGLNTEAFF. DNA for the CDR3: TGTGCCAGTAGTATATTTGACAGGGGACTGAACACTGAAGCTTTCTTT.

Notes on this clonotype: This sequence may be a read error, since a much larger clone differs from it by one base. As the CDR3 is not closed by the conserved phenylalanine or tryptophan, this likely results from a read error. J is TRBJ2-7 and V is TRBV20-1; D unresolved. Trimming removed 5 bases at V and 3 bases at J, with 14 bases between. CDR1 and CDR2 from the germline V gene are DFQATT and SNEGSKA (reference sequence). The length of the CDR3 is 13 residues. The CDR3 region has the DNA TGCAGTGCTGGACCGGCCCAAGACTACGAGCAGTACCTC. Protein sequence: CSAGPAQDYEQYL.

This clonotype appeared many times. This rearrangement joins TRBV18 to TRBJ2-5, with D maybe TRBD1 (5 bases). V lost 3 bases and J 2 bases, leaving 13 bases between the germline ends. CDR3 length: 15 residues. Germline V gene lookup returns CDR1 KGHSH and CDR2 LQKENI. CDR3 coding DNA: TGTGCCAGCTCACCCAAGACGACAGAACAAGAGACCCAGTACTTC. Its translation is CASSPKTTEQETQYF.

This clonotype was seen a handful of times. J is TRBJ1-6 and V is TRBV14; possibly TRBD1 for D (5 bases). From germline, CDR1 is SGHDN and CDR2 FVKESK. The CDR3 is made up of 16 amino acids. Trimming stripped 2 bases from V and 4 bases from J, with 12 bases between. CDR3 in DNA: TGTGCCAGCAGCCAAAGGGACGTCCGTTATAATTCACCCCTCCACTTT. Translating it yields CASSQRDVRYNSPLHF.

This clonotype was detected once. The J gene is TRBJ2-1, the V gene TRBV5-1, with D perhaps matching TRBD2 (5 bases). Trimming pared 1 base from V and 8 bases from J, leaving 16 bases between. Germline CDR1 is SGHRS and CDR2 is YFSETQ. The CDR3 contains 15 residues. The CDR3 loop reads CASSLYRGSVDEQFF. The CDR3 DNA reads as TGCGCCAGCAGCTTGTACCGGGGATCGGTCGATGAGCAGTTCTTC. The entire variable domain, with the rest obtained from reference TRBV5-1 and TRBJ2-1, is as follows: KAGVTQTPRYLIKTRGQQVTLSCSPISGHRSVSWYQQTPGQGLQFLFEYFSETQRNKGNFPGRFSGRQFSNSRSEMNVSTLELGDSALYLCASSLYRGSVDEQFFGPGTRLTVL.